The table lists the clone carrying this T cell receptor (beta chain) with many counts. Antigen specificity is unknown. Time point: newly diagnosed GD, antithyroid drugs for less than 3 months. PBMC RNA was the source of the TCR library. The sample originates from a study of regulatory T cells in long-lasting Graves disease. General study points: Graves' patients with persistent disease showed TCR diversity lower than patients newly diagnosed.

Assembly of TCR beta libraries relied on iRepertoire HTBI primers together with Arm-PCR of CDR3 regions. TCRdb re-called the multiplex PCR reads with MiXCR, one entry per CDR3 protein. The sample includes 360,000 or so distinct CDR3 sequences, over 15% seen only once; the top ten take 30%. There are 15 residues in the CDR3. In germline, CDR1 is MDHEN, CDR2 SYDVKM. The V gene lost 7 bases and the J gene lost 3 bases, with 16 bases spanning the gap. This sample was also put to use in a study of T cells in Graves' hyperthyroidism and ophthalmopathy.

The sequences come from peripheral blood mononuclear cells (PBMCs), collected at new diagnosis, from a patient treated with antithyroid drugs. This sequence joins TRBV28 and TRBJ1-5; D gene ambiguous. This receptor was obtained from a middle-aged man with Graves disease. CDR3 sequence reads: CASNTQGGNNQPQHF. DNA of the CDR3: TGTGCCAGCAACACACAAGGAGGGAACAATCAGCCCCAGCATTTT.